A selection of T cell receptor beta chains follows, all from one sample in a study of cytomegalovirus exposure and HLA in healthy donors. The data were produced by immunoSEQ multiplex PCR, yet TCRdb's version contains in-frame clones alone and is incomplete. Of over 150,000 clones listed, 70% to 90% were seen once; the top ten hold about 2.5%. What was sequenced was PBMCs. The receptor source for this set is a man under 40 in good health and CMV-seropositive. Each CDR3 is given with its conserved first and last residue. D genes are given only for firm matches.

NA,TRBJ2-7,TRBV5-6,CASSLNSYEQYF,TGTGCCAGCAGCTTGAACAGCTACGAGCAGTACTTC
TRBD1,TRBJ1-2,TRBV4-3,CASSPHRGHYGYTF,TGCGCCAGCAGCCCCCACAGGGGCCACTATGGCTACACCTTC
TRBD1,TRBJ1-2,TRBV4-1,CASSQDRGQGLYGYTF,TGCGCCAGCAGCCAAGATAGAGGACAGGGGCTCTATGGCTACACCTTC
TRBD1,TRBJ2-5,TRBV18,CASSPPGTDQETQYF,TGTGCCAGCTCACCACCTGGGACAGACCAAGAGACCCAGTACTTC
NA,TRBJ1-1,TRBV18,CASSPRPGDLTEAFF,TGTGCCAGCTCACCACGACCAGGGGATTTGACTGAAGCTTTCTTT
TRBD2,TRBJ2-5,TRBV7-9,CASSPIDGTSGRFWETQYF,TGTGCCAGCAGCCCAATTGACGGGACTAGCGGGAGATTCTGGGAGACCCAGTACTTC
NA,TRBJ2-1,TRBV4-3,CASSQDSHSYNEQFF,TGCGCCAGCAGCCAAGATAGCCACTCCTACAATGAGCAGTTCTTC
TRBD1,TRBJ1-2,TRBV7-2,CASSPDRAPNYGYTF,TGTGCCAGCAGCCCGGACAGGGCCCCTAACTATGGCTACACCTTC
TRBD1,TRBJ2-3,TRBV28,CASSSSTGRKDTQYF,TGTGCCAGCAGTTCGTCGACAGGGCGGAAAGATACGCAGTATTTT
NA,TRBJ2-3,TRBV20-1,CSAREDSPQYF,TGCAGTGCTAGAGAAGACAGTCCGCAGTATTTT
TRBD1,TRBJ2-1,TRBV5-4,CASSLAGTGGINEQFF,TGTGCCAGCAGCTTGGCCGGGACAGGGGGGATCAATGAGCAGTTCTTC
NA,TRBJ1-3,TRBV10-2,CASTRSSGNTIYF,TGCGCCAGCACTAGGAGCTCTGGAAACACCATATATTTT
NA,TRBJ1-1,TRBV11-3,CASSLDPGLMNTEAFF,TGTGCCAGCAGCTTAGATCCAGGGTTAATGAACACTGAAGCTTTCTTT
TRBD1,TRBJ2-1,TRBV19,CASSIPDRGPYNEQFF,TGTGCCAGTAGTATCCCCGACAGGGGGCCCTACAATGAGCAGTTCTTC
NA,TRBJ1-2,TRBV6-1,CASSEIGSNYGYTF,TGTGCCAGCAGTGAAATCGGGTCTAACTATGGCTACACCTTC
NA,TRBJ1-1,TRBV7-2,CASSLERVAEAFF,TGTGCCAGCAGCTTAGAGAGGGTAGCTGAAGCTTTCTTT
TRBD2,TRBJ2-2,TRBV5-4,CASSLVGTSMAGELFF,TGTGCCAGCAGCTTGGTGGGGACTAGCATGGCCGGGGAGCTGTTTTTT
NA,TRBJ1-3,TRBV25-1,CASSEDWSSGNTIYF,TGTGCCAGCAGTGAAGACTGGAGCTCTGGAAACACCATATATTTT
TRBD1,TRBJ2-3,TRBV5-1,CASSYNRGSTDTQYF,TGCGCCAGCAGTTATAACAGGGGGTCCACAGATACGCAGTATTTT
NA,TRBJ2-3,TRBV11-3,CASSLRVAAQTDTQYF,TGTGCCAGCAGCTTAAGGGTAGCGGCACAAACAGATACGCAGTATTTT
NA,TRBJ1-3,TRBV7-2,CASSFAKPGNTIYF,TGTGCCAGCAGCTTTGCGAAGCCTGGAAACACCATATATTTT
NA,TRBJ2-7,TRBV19,CASSYRSPPPYEQYF,TGTGCCAGTAGTTACAGGTCCCCCCCTCCTTACGAGCAGTACTTC